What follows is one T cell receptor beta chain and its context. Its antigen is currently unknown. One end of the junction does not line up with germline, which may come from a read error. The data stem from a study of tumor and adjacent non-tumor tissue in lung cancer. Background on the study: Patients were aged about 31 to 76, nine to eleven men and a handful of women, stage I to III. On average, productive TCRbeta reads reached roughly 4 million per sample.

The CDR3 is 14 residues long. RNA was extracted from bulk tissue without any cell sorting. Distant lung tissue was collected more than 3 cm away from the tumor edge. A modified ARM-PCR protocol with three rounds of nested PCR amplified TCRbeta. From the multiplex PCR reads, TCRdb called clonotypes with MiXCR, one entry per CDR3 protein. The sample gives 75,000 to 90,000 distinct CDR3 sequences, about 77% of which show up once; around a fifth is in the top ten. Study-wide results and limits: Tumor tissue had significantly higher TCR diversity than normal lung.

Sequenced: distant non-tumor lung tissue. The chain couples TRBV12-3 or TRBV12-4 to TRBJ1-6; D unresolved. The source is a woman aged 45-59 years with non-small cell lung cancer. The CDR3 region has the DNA TGTGCCGGCAGTCCATCCGACTATATTTCACCCCTCCACTTT. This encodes CAGSPSDYISPLHF.